These T cell receptor beta chains were read from a single sample in a study of blood T cell repertoires in COVID-19. The repertoire was sequenced with immunoSEQ multiplex PCR; TCRdb's copy has only in-frame clones and lacks some. Among around 220,000 clones listed, about 90% were seen once. The sample comprised PBMCs or T cells enriched from blood (not recorded which). These receptors were taken from a woman aged 45-65 years with acute COVID-19. Both conserved end residues are part of each CDR3. Fields, in order: J gene, CDR3 length, D gene, V gene, CDR3 DNA, CDR3 protein. D genes are given only for firm matches.

TRBJ2-5 | 13 | - | TRBV5-1 | TGCGCCAGCAGCTTGGGGACAGAAGAGACCCAGTACTTC | CASSLGTEETQYF
TRBJ2-2 | 17 | TRBD2 | TRBV7-2 | TGTGCCAGCAGCTTTTCTTTGACTAGCGGAGGCACCGGGGAGCTGTTTTTT | CASSFSLTSGGTGELFF
TRBJ1-1 | 15 | - | TRBV23-1 | TGCGCCAGTTCTAGCGGGGACACCATGAACACTGAAGCTTTCTTT | CASSSGDTMNTEAFF
TRBJ1-5 | 12 | - | TRBV6-6 | TGTGCCAGCAGCCAGCGGGGGCAGCCCCAGCATTTT | CASSQRGQPQHF
TRBJ2-3 | 15 | - | TRBV6-6 | TGTGCCAGCAGTTACCCAGCCAGGAGCACAGATACGCAGTATTTT | CASSYPARSTDTQYF
TRBJ2-7 | 15 | - | TRBV21-1 | TGTGCCAGCAGCAACCTAGAACCAGGGCACTACGAGCAGTACTTC | CASSNLEPGHYEQYF
TRBJ2-3 | 17 | TRBD2 | TRBV2 | TGTGCCAGCAGGCGGACTAGCGGGAGGGCGGGCACAGATACGCAGTATTTT | CASRRTSGRAGTDTQYF
TRBJ1-1 | 15 | - | TRBV28 | TGTGCCAGCAGTACGACAGTCACAATGAACACTGAAGCTTTCTTT | CASSTTVTMNTEAFF
TRBJ2-5 | 17 | TRBD2 | TRBV5-6 | TGTGCCAGCAGCTTAGAGGCGGGAGGGCCGGGGCAAGAGACCCAGTACTTC | CASSLEAGGPGQETQYF
TRBJ2-5 | 15 | TRBD2 | TRBV7-2 | TGTGCCAGCAGCTCGGGACTAGCGGGCCAAGAGACCCAGTACTTC | CASSSGLAGQETQYF
TRBJ2-7 | 15 | - | TRBV5-1 | TGCGCCAGCAGCTTGGGAACGGACAGCCCCTACGAGCAGTACTTC | CASSLGTDSPYEQYF